This TCR beta chain was sequenced in a study of shared clonotypes between healthy human individuals. Some clones are missing from TCRdb's copy, which holds only in-frame ones; the method was immunoSEQ multiplex PCR. The sample has around 600,000 clones; roughly 96% are singletons. CDR1 and CDR2 from the germline V gene are SEHNR and FQNEAQ (reference sequence). Trimming cost V 5 bases and J 2 bases; bases outside gene matches: 2. The CDR3 has 15 residues. Terminally differentiated effector memory CD45RA+ cells were left out of the naive CD8 fraction, which was CD45RO-negative and positively selected for CCR7.

This sequence originates from a woman in her 30s in good health. The chain is built from TRBV7-9 and TRBJ2-1; TRBD2 matches at 11 bases. The sequencing input was naive CD8+ T cells sorted from blood. CDR3 residues: CASSAGLAAYNEQFF. The CDR3 DNA reads TGTGCCAGCAGCGCGGGACTAGCGGCCTACAATGAGCAGTTCTTC.